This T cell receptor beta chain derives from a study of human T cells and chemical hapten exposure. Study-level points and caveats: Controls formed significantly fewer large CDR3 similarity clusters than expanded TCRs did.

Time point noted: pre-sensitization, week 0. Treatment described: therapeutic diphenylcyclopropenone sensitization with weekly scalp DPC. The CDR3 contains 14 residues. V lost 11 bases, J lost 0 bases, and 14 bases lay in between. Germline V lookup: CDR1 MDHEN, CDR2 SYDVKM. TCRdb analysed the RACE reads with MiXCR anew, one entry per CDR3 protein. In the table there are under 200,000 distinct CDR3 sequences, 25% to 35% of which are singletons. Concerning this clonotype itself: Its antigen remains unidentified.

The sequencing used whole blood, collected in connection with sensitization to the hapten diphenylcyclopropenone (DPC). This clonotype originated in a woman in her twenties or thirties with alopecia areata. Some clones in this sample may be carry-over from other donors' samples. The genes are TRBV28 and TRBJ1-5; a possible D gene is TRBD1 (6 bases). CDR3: CAHRRGNSNQPQHF. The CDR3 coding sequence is TGTGCCCATAGAAGGGGGAATAGCAATCAGCCCCAGCATTTT.